The next 21 T cell receptor beta chains were all read from a single sample in a study of OX40 agonist ivuxolimab in advanced cancers. Only in-frame clones appear in the TCRdb table, and some are missing; sequencing was by immunoSEQ multiplex PCR. This sample has about 100,000 clones, with about 91% found just once. This specimen consisted of CD4+ or CD8+ T cells sorted from blood, obtained in a trial of the OX40 agonist ivuxolimab. These receptor sequences come from an adult with an advanced solid tumor such as melanoma, head and neck, liver or kidney cancer.

CDR3 coding DNA: TGTGCCAGCAGTGAGGTGGGGGCTGGCTATGGCTACACCTTC. This encodes CASSEVGAGYGYTF. The chain carries TRBV6-1 and TRBJ1-2; D possibly corresponds to TRBD1 (6 bases). The CDR3 is 14 residues long. Germline V gene data show CDR1 as MNHNS and CDR2 as SASEGT. The V gene lost 3 bases and the J gene lost 4 bases, with 12 bases spanning the gap.

The chain carries TRBV5-4 and TRBJ2-2; D gene uncertain. V lost 0 bases to trimming and J lost 0 bases, with 6 bases between them. CDR1 and CDR2 from the germline V gene are SGHNT and YYREEE (reference sequence). This CDR3 is built from 15 residues. CDR3 amino acids: CASSLVAANTGELFF. The CDR3 DNA is TGTGCCAGCAGCTTGGTCGCGGCGAACACCGGGGAGCTGTTTTTT.

J is TRBJ2-6 and V is TRBV19; 8 positions agree with TRBD1. The CDR3 contains 16 residues. Germline assignment: CDR1 LNHDA and CDR2 SQIVND (reference sequence). V gave up 4 bases and J gave up 0 bases; unmatched junction bases: 2. The CDR3 sequence: CASSRGQASGANVLTF. DNA of the CDR3: TGTGCCAGTAGTAGGGGACAGGCCTCTGGGGCCAACGTCCTGACTTTC.

The V gene is TRBV7-8, the J gene TRBJ2-3, with D maybe TRBD1 (7 bases). This CDR3 spans 13 amino acids. Trimming stripped 6 bases from V and 3 bases from J, with 10 bases between. From germline, CDR1 is SGHVS and CDR2 FQNEAQ. CDR3: CASSPGGTDTQYF. The CDR3, as DNA: TGTGCCAGCAGTCCAGGGGGGACAGATACGCAGTATTTT.

V is TRBV28 and J is TRBJ1-1; D remains unclear. V dropped 6 bases and J dropped 4 bases, with 18 bases sitting between them. This CDR3 contains 15 residues. From germline, CDR1 is MDHEN and CDR2 SYDVKM. The CDR3 DNA reads as TGTGCCAGCAGCGAATGGGGTAGGGAGTCCACTGAAGCTTTCTTT. It codes for CASSEWGRESTEAFF. The entire variable domain, with the rest obtained from reference TRBV28 and TRBJ1-1, is as follows: DVKVTQSSRYLVKRTGEKVFLECVQDMDHENMFWYRQDPGLGLRLIYFSYDVKMKEKGDIPEGYSVSREKKERFSLILESASTNQTSMYLCASSEWGRESTEAFFGQGTRLTVV.

The rearrangement links TRBV30 to TRBJ2-5, with unresolved D. This CDR3 is built from 11 residues. Germline loops: CDR1 GTSNPN, CDR2 SVGIG (reference sequence). V was cut by 4 bases and J by 2 bases, with 5 bases left in between. The CDR3 DNA sequence: TGTGCCTGGATAAGACAAGAGACCCAGTACTTC. This gives the protein CAWIRQETQYF.

CDR3 residues: CASSSLGGPEAFF. CDR3 sequence (DNA): TGCGCCAGCAGCTCGCTGGGTGGCCCTGAAGCTTTCTTT. The V gene is TRBV5-1, the J gene TRBJ1-1; unclear D gene. CDR3 length equals 13 residues. Per germline, CDR1 SGHRS and CDR2 YFSETQ. Trimming stripped 3 bases from V and 6 bases from J, with 12 bases between.

This clone turned up a few times. This chain connects TRBV18 to TRBJ1-2, with TRBD1 as a possible D gene (6 bases). Per the germline V gene, CDR1 is KGHSH and CDR2 is LQKENI. V lost 1 base and J lost 6, with 12 bases in between. CDR3 size: 14 residues. The CDR3 DNA is TGTGCCAGCTCACCACTACCAGGGGAAGATGGCTACACCTTC. Its protein is CASSPLPGEDGYTF.

The chain couples TRBV2 to TRBJ2-7, with a weak D call TRBD1 (6 bases). Germline assignment: CDR1 SNHLY and CDR2 FYNNEI. CDR3 length equals 15 residues. V dropped 3 bases and J dropped 3 bases, with 15 bases sitting between them. CDR3 sequence: CASSDGAGVSYEQYF. In DNA, the CDR3 is TGTGCCAGCAGTGACGGGGCAGGGGTCAGCTACGAGCAGTACTTC. The full variable domain, rest sourced from reference TRBV2 and TRBJ2-7, is EPEVTQTPSHQVTQMGQEVILRCVPISNHLYFYWYRQILGQKVEFLVSFYNNEISEKSEIFDDQFSVERPDGSNFTLKIRSTKLEDSAMYFCASSDGAGVSYEQYFGPGTRLTVT.

V is TRBV6-5 and J is TRBJ1-2; 10 nucleotides match TRBD1. Trimming cost V 6 bases and J 4 bases; bases outside gene matches: 8. Germline-derived CDR1 and CDR2 are MNHEY and SVGAGI. CDR3 length: 15 residues. The CDR3 DNA is TGTGCCAGCAGAGACGACAGGGGGCTTTTCTATGGCTACACCTTC. Protein product: CASRDDRGLFYGYTF.

The rearrangement joins TRBV2 to TRBJ1-5; D remains unclear. Deletions cut 0 bases from V and 10 bases from J, with 10 bases between. CDR1 is SNHLY, CDR2 FYNNEI, per germline. The CDR3 spans 13 residues. The CDR3: CASSEALLGPQHF. In DNA form, the CDR3 reads TGTGCCAGCAGTGAAGCGCTTCTGGGACCCCAGCATTTT.

The chain recombines TRBV30 with TRBJ2-7; weak D call: TRBD2 (6 bases). Per germline, CDR1 GTSNPN and CDR2 SVGIG (reference sequence). The V and J ends lost 1 base and 3 bases respectively, with 7 bases between them. This CDR3 is 12 amino acids long. CDR3 residues: CAWSGGVYEQYF. The CDR3 bases are TGTGCCTGGAGTGGCGGGGTCTACGAGCAGTACTTC.

This chain uses TRBV5-4 with TRBJ2-3, with TRBD2 matching over 7 bases. There are 16 residues in the CDR3. Germline trimming cut 4 bases from V and 1 base from J; bases unmatched to any gene: 9. CDR1 and CDR2 (germline): SGHNT, YYREEE (reference sequence). CDR3 amino acids: CASSHAAGAGTDTQYF. For the CDR3, the DNA is TGTGCCAGCAGCCATGCGGCGGGAGCGGGCACAGATACGCAGTATTTT.

The V call is TRBV6-1, the J call TRBJ1-1; 8 bases align to TRBD1. There are 15 residues in the CDR3. Germline CDR1 MNHNS, CDR2 SASEGT. V lost 2 bases and J lost 6; bases outside the gene matches: 8. CDR3 DNA: TGTGCCAGCAGTGAACCGACAGGGGCCATCGCTGAAGCTTTCTTT. Translating gives CASSEPTGAIAEAFF.

The CDR3 region is CASSLRPRLDVEQYF. The CDR3 nucleotides are TGTGCCAGCAGCTTAAGGCCTCGCCTAGACGTCGAGCAGTACTTC. The chain combines TRBV7-8 with TRBJ2-7, with unresolved D. The length of the CDR3 is 15 residues. V lost 2 bases to trimming and J lost 6 bases, with 17 bases between them. The germline V gene has CDR1 SGHVS and CDR2 FQNEAQ.

The chain links TRBV19 to TRBJ2-7, with D tentatively TRBD1 or TRBD2 (5 bases each). The length of the CDR3 is 14 residues. Germline lookup yields CDR1 LNHDA and CDR2 SQIVND (reference sequence). The V end lost 7 bases, the J end lost 2 bases, and 15 bases lay between the germline ends. This CDR3 is CASTPPGPTYEQYF. The CDR3 coding sequence is TGTGCCAGTACACCCCCGGGACCGACCTACGAGCAGTACTTC.

The chain couples TRBV6-1 to TRBJ1-6; 7 bases line up with TRBD1. The length of the CDR3 is 15 residues. The germline V gene encodes CDR1 MNHNS and CDR2 SASEGT. Germline trimming cut 8 bases from V and 3 bases from J; bases unmatched to any gene: 7. CDR3 amino acids: CASGRQGSYNSPLHF. CDR3 DNA sequence: TGTGCCAGCGGTCGACAGGGAAGCTATAATTCACCCCTCCACTTT.

J is TRBJ2-7 and V is TRBV5-5; no reliable D call. There are 12 residues in the CDR3. V dropped 2 bases and J dropped 3 bases, with 6 bases sitting between them. Germline CDR1 SGHKS, CDR2 YYEKEE (reference sequence). The CDR3 sequence is CASSLENYEQYF. CDR3 bases: TGTGCCAGCAGCTTAGAGAACTACGAGCAGTACTTC.

This sequence joins TRBV27 and TRBJ1-2, with 7 bases lining up with TRBD1. The CDR3 is 13 residues long. The germline V gene has CDR1 MNHEY and CDR2 SMNVEV (reference sequence). The ends lost 1 base at V and 8 bases at J; junction bases unmatched: 4. This CDR3 reads CASSLFRGGGYTF. The CDR3 DNA reads as TGTGCCAGCAGTTTATTCAGGGGGGGAGGCTACACCTTC.

The J gene is TRBJ2-7, the V gene TRBV6-5; 9 bases are a match to TRBD2. The CDR3 sequence is 16 residues long. The junction had 7 bases not matched to a gene; V was cut back by 2 bases and J by 2 bases. The germline gives CDR1 MNHEY, CDR2 SVGAGI. The CDR3 nucleotides read TGTGCCAGCAGTTACCTCCGAGGCGGGGGGGCCTACGAGCAGTACTTC. Protein sequence: CASSYLRGGGAYEQYF.

The chain has TRBV9 and TRBJ2-7, with 7 nucleotides matching TRBD1. In germline, CDR1 is SGDLS, CDR2 YYNGEE. This CDR3 contains 14 residues. V lost 4 bases, J lost 3 bases, and 7 bases stayed unmatched. CDR3 sequence reads: CASSPRQGSYEQYF. As DNA, the CDR3 is TGTGCCAGCAGCCCCAGACAGGGAAGCTACGAGCAGTACTTC. Using reference TRBV9 and TRBJ2-7 for the parts outside the CDR3, the full variable domain is DSGVTQTPKHLITATGQRVTLRCSPRSGDLSVYWYQQSLDQGLQFLIQYYNGEERAKGNILERFSAQQFPDLHSELNLSSLELGDSALYFCASSPRQGSYEQYFGPGTRLTVT.